The present T cell receptor (beta chain) was sequenced within a study of blood T cell repertoires in COVID-19 (dated by TCRdb to 2020 to 2021). For the study in its entirety: The collaborator samples originated in the United States, Italy and Spain and spanned the acute and convalescent phases of COVID-19. The samples were drawn from two sources: the first 160 participants of the ongoing ImmuneRACE study, and 1,254 subjects contributed by 6 global collaborators. The prospective study material was composed of cDNA or gDNA derived from T cells, B-cell-depleted T cells, or PBMCs. The dataset comprised deeply sampled blood TCRbeta repertoires from subjects exposed to, actively infected with, or recovered from COVID-19. The sample metadata nearly always contained a de-identified subject ID, COVID-19 status, age in years and sex. The repertoires were made available in a free public database intended to serve as a resource for research on the immune response to SARS-CoV-2. Where HLA class I and class II types were available, the types were taken from metadata supplied by the sample provider, not from assay-based typing.

The immunoSEQ Assay, a bias-controlled multiplex PCR, was used to amplify TCRbeta CDR3 regions from genomic DNA. Processing in the source paper ran as follows. The number of nucleated cells in each sample was estimated by amplification of reference gene primers within the assay. Sequence reads were collapsed and filtered to measure the absolute abundance of every unique TCRbeta CDR3 rearrangement. For each sample, productive Simpson clonality was calculated as the square root of Simpson's diversity index across productive rearrangements. The table was pulled from immuneACCESS by TCRdb, which kept in-frame rearrangements only. Such tables lose some clones; where checked, under half of the loss comes from unresolved V genes, and the rest has no known cause. V, J and clone size derive from that table, while D and trimming were established from the DNA sequence. The sample has more than 300,000 clones on record, approximately 91% of them singletons. The ten largest clones add up to roughly 0.86% of the sample.

General findings and caveats noted by the study authors: The quantity of clinical and demographic metadata differed by source and by participant and was supplied without curation.

CDR1 and CDR2 were assigned from the germline V gene (reference sequence) as MNHNY and SVGAGI. V loses 2 bases of germline sequence and J loses 2 bases, and the interval between the two ends is 10 bases. CDR3 length: 15 amino acids, cysteine to phenylalanine. Only the CDR3 region is kept as DNA, spanning 45 bases read in frame from base 1. Participants in the prospective study were aged roughly 18 to 89 years, lived in under 30 United States geographic areas, and enrolled through a virtual design. To assign participants to cohorts, the prospective study relied on clinical history that participants themselves reported in a screening survey and a study questionnaire. Exposed participants were defined as having been in contact with someone with a PCR-confirmed or clinician-diagnosed COVID-19 case within 2 weeks of study entry. In the prospective study, mobile phlebotomists collected whole blood, serum and a nasopharyngeal or oropharyngeal swab from each participant. Additional blood draws and questionnaires over an approximately 2-month period could optionally be provided by prospective study participants. Prospective study blood samples were shipped either frozen or at room temperature before DNA extraction.

Notes on this clone: No cognate antigen has been identified for it. The input lacks base qualities; no much larger clone sits a single base away.

Sequenced sample: PBMCs or T cells enriched from blood (not recorded which). The receptor was derived from a woman aged 40 to 49 who had been exposed to COVID-19. The chain joins TRBV6-6 to TRBJ1-3; the D gene remains uncertain. The nucleotides read TGTGCCAGCAGTTACGAGGGAGTCCCTGGAAACACCATATATTTT. Translated, it gives CASSYEGVPGNTIYF.